One sample yielded the 26 T cell receptor beta chains listed below, sequenced in a study of shared clonotypes between healthy human individuals. Clones were read by immunoSEQ multiplex PCR, and TCRdb kept only the in-frame ones, dropping some. The repertoire consists of approximately 1.1 million clones, with 78% occurring once and the leading ten covering approximately 0.5%. Sequenced input: memory CD4+ T cells from PBMCs. Subset meaning: CD45RA-negative fraction. These TCRs come from a man between 18 and 29 years old in good health. Some clones in this sample may be carry-over from other donors' samples.

CDR3 protein: CASSIQGGTYEQYF. In DNA form, the CDR3 reads TGCGCCAGCAGCATCCAGGGGGGCACCTACGAGCAGTACTTC. This chain uses TRBV5-1 with TRBJ2-7, with D perhaps TRBD1 (7 bases). The CDR3 totals 14 residues. Germline-derived CDR1 and CDR2 are SGHRS and YFSETQ. V dropped 4 bases and J dropped 2 bases, with 13 bases sitting between them.

CDR3 protein: CASYKGVYEQYF. The DNA for the CDR3 is TGTGCCAGTTATAAGGGGGTGTACGAGCAGTACTTC. The chain carries TRBV6-5 and TRBJ2-7, with D maybe TRBD1 (6 bases). From germline, CDR1 is MNHEY and CDR2 SVGAGI. V was trimmed by 9 bases and J by 4 bases, leaving 13 bases between them. The CDR3 sequence is 12 residues long.

This clone was seen a single time. The chain joins TRBV28 to TRBJ2-4; a possible D gene is TRBD1 (7 bases). The germline V gene has CDR1 MDHEN and CDR2 SYDVKM. V was trimmed by 5 bases and J by 8 bases, leaving 16 bases between them. The CDR3 is 14 amino acids. CDR3 sequence reads: CASSPGGPGDIQYF. The DNA of the CDR3 is TGTGCCAGCAGTCCAGGGGGGCCTGGGGACATTCAGTACTTC.

The rearrangement joins TRBV1 to TRBJ2-2; TRBD2 is the table's D call, not checked against the DNA. TRBV1 is flagged as a pseudogene. This CDR3 region has 19 residues. The DNA of the CDR3 is TGCACCAGCAGCCAAGACCGGGATAGCGGGAGGCCAGGGGGAGGGGAGCTGTTTTTT. This codes for CTSSQDRDSGRPGGGELFF.

This chain joins TRBV6-5 and TRBJ2-2; tentative D call: TRBD2 (6 bases). The germline gives CDR1 MNHEY, CDR2 SVGAGI. Trimming took 6 bases from V and 1 from J, leaving 9 bases between them. This CDR3 is 14 amino acids long. CDR3 protein: CASRRLVNTGELFF. The DNA of the CDR3 is TGTGCCAGCAGAAGACTAGTGAACACCGGGGAGCTGTTTTTT.

The V call is TRBV28, the J call TRBJ2-7; D possibly matches TRBD1 or TRBD2 (5 bases each). V was clipped by 6 bases and J by 0 bases, with 15 bases between them. The CDR3 length is 15 residues. Germline V CDR1 and CDR2: MDHEN, SYDVKM. This CDR3 reads CASSPPGATSYEQYF. CDR3 in DNA: TGTGCCAGCAGCCCCCCCGGGGCAACCTCCTACGAGCAGTACTTC.

The V gene is TRBV5-4, the J gene TRBJ2-1; 8 bases fit TRBD1. The V segment lost 6 bases and the J segment 7 bases; nucleotides outside the gene matches: 12. CDR1 and CDR2 (germline): SGHNT, YYREEE (reference sequence). This CDR3 spans 15 amino acids. CDR3 residues: CASTIQGVDGNEQFF. CDR3 nucleotides: TGTGCCAGCACCATACAGGGGGTCGATGGGAATGAGCAGTTCTTC.

The CDR3 here is CASSVVMNTEAFF. The CDR3 nucleotides read TGTGCCAGCAGTGTCGTCATGAACACTGAAGCTTTCTTT. This rearrangement joins TRBV6-4 to TRBJ1-1; D not resolved. V was clipped by 4 bases and J by 0 bases, with 6 bases between them. The CDR3 length is 13 residues. Per the germline V gene, CDR1 is MRHNA and CDR2 is SNTAGT.

The CDR3 sequence: CASSTGQGLPEAFF. The CDR3 bases are TGTGCCAGCAGCACCGGACAGGGCTTGCCTGAAGCTTTCTTT. The chain employs TRBV28 and TRBJ1-1; 8 nucleotides agree with TRBD1. The ends lost 6 bases at V and 6 bases at J; junction bases unmatched: 9. The germline CDR1 and CDR2 sequences are MDHEN and SYDVKM. There are 14 residues in the CDR3.

This chain joins TRBV29-1 and TRBJ2-1; D may be TRBD2 (6 bases). The V gene lost 3 bases and the J gene lost 8 bases, with 14 bases spanning the gap. The CDR3 has 13 residues. Germline-derived CDR1 and CDR2 are SQVTM and ANQGSEA. CDR3 protein: CSVDVREMDEQFF. In DNA, the CDR3 is TGCAGCGTTGACGTCCGGGAGATGGATGAGCAGTTCTTC.

This clone was observed once. It is likely a read error: a sequence one base away is far more abundant. Other DNA sequences from this sample encode an identical CDR3 as well. The chain recombines TRBV7-3 with TRBJ2-3, with unresolved D. This CDR3 region has 11 residues. CDR1 SGHTA and CDR2 FQGTGA come from the germline V gene. V lost 2 bases and J 7 bases, leaving 4 bases between the germline ends. The DNA of the CDR3 is TGTGCCAGCAGCTTAGGGAATACGCAGTATTTT. It specifies CASSLGNTQYF. The whole variable domain, filled in from reference TRBV7-3 and TRBJ2-3, reads GAGVSQTPSNKVTEKGKYVELRCDPISGHTALYWYRQSLGQGPEFLIYFQGTGAADDSGLPNDRFFAVRPEGSVSTLKIQRTERGDSAVYLCASSLGNTQYFGPGTRLTVL.

The rearrangement links TRBV28 to TRBJ1-4; D ambiguous. Germline V CDR1 and CDR2: MDHEN, SYDVKM. The CDR3 has 16 amino acids. V was trimmed by 3 bases and J by 0 bases, leaving 11 bases between them. In DNA form, the CDR3 reads TGTGCCAGCAGTTTGGCGGGTTTATCAACTAATGAAAAACTGTTTTTT. Amino acids: CASSLAGLSTNEKLFF.

V usage is TRBV18 and J usage is TRBJ1-5, with TRBD1 matching over 10 bases. This CDR3 is built from 16 residues. The germline V gene encodes CDR1 KGHSH and CDR2 LQKENI. V lost 4 bases, J lost 2 bases, and 5 bases stayed unmatched. The DNA for the CDR3 is TGTGCCAGCTCACGGGGACAGGGGCCGGGCAATCAGCCCCAGCATTTT. The encoded protein is CASSRGQGPGNQPQHF.

The chain recombines TRBV6-5 with TRBJ2-7; the D gene is possibly TRBD1 (6 bases). Trimming took 5 bases from V and 2 from J, leaving 10 bases between them. The CDR3 contains 13 residues. Germline V CDR1 and CDR2: MNHEY, SVGAGI. In DNA, the CDR3 is TGTGCCAGCAGTAAGGGACACCCCTACGAGCAGTACTTC. Protein sequence: CASSKGHPYEQYF.

The rearrangement uses TRBV9 and TRBJ1-5; tentatively, D is TRBD1 (5 bases). Trimming shortened V by 4 bases and J by 4 bases, and 12 bases separated the two germline ends. The CDR3 is made up of 14 amino acids. The V gene's germline CDR1 is SGDLS and CDR2 YYNGEE. In DNA, the CDR3 is TGTGCCAGCAGCCGGGACCCTATTAATCAGCCCCAGCATTTT. It encodes CASSRDPINQPQHF.

This clone has only one observation. This sequence joins TRBV2 and TRBJ2-1; 7 bases agree with TRBD1. The germline CDR1 and CDR2 sequences are SNHLY and FYNNEI. This CDR3 is 14 amino acids long. V gave up 5 bases and J gave up 6 bases; unmatched junction bases: 7. CDR3 in DNA: TGTGCCAGCAGTTTACAGGGGCTGGGCAATGAGCAGTTCTTC. Its translation: CASSLQGLGNEQFF.

The V gene is TRBV5-1, the J gene TRBJ2-3; D could derive from TRBD1 or TRBD2 (5 bases each). The CDR3 covers 15 residues. The V gene's germline CDR1 is SGHRS and CDR2 YFSETQ. V shed 0 bases and J shed 4 bases, with 12 bases lying between them. The CDR3 reads CASSLAGTPADTQYF. The DNA of the CDR3 is TGCGCCAGCAGCTTGGCCGGGACGCCCGCAGATACGCAGTATTTT.

V gene TRBV13 combines with J gene TRBJ2-7; 11 bases map to TRBD2. Looked up from germline, CDR1 is PRHDT and CDR2 is FYEKMQ (reference sequence). Trimming cost V 4 bases and J 1 base; bases outside gene matches: 9. This CDR3 comprises 17 residues. The CDR3 region has the DNA TGTGCCAGCAGCTCTTATACTAGCGGGAGTTTGTCCTACGAGCAGTACTTC. This gives the protein CASSSYTSGSLSYEQYF.

With respect to this clone: This CDR3 fails to terminate in the conserved phenylalanine or tryptophan, so it likely reflects a read error. No DNA is shown, since the ends of the CDR3 on it are uncertain; the CDR3 is the one TCRdb lists. CDR3: CASSPLVGGSIVA. The V call is TRBV18, the J call TRBJ1-2. The germline V gene encodes CDR1 KGHSH and CDR2 LQKENI. Ends included, the CDR3 has 13 residues.

The chain carries TRBV6-5 and TRBJ1-1; D is ambiguous. The CDR3 loop spans 15 amino acids. CDR1 is MNHEY, CDR2 SVGAGI, per germline. V gave up 6 bases and J gave up 4 bases, with 18 bases separating them. The CDR3 DNA sequence: TGTGCCAGCAGGACGGGAAGGGAGGCAGCCACTGAAGCTTTCTTT. Its translation: CASRTGREAATEAFF.

The chain links TRBV9 to TRBJ2-3, with D possibly TRBD1 on 6 matching bases. The CDR3 length is 14 residues. Germline V gene sequence: CDR1 SGDLS, CDR2 YYNGEE. V lost 4 bases to trimming and J lost 0 bases, with 9 bases between them. CDR3 sequence (DNA): TGTGCCAGCAGCACAAGGGGGAGCACAGATACGCAGTATTTT. Its translation: CASSTRGSTDTQYF.

The V call is TRBV5-6, the J call TRBJ2-5; 10 positions match TRBD1. CDR3 length: 13 residues. From germline, CDR1 is SGHDT and CDR2 YYEEEE. Trimming took 4 bases from V and 5 from J; bases not matched to a gene: 2. CDR3: CASSRTGGETQYF. The DNA of the CDR3 is TGTGCCAGCAGCAGGACAGGGGGTGAGACCCAGTACTTC. The variable domain in full, with the rest retrieved from reference TRBV5-6 and TRBJ2-5, is DAGVTQSPTHLIKTRGQQVTLRCSPKSGHDTVSWYQQALGQGPQFIFQYYEEEERQRGNFPDRFSGHQFPNYSSELNVNALLLGDSALYLCASSRTGGETQYFGPGTRLLVL.

A word on this clone: Distinct nucleotide sequences in the sample also encode this CDR3. The gene calls are TRBV9 and TRBJ2-5; D perhaps matches TRBD1 (6 bases). Germline-derived CDR1 and CDR2 are SGDLS and YYNGEE. Trimming took 2 bases from V and 0 from J, leaving 8 bases between them. The CDR3 consists of 14 residues. CDR3 residues: CASSVGTYQETQYF. DNA of the CDR3: TGTGCCAGCAGCGTGGGGACATACCAAGAGACCCAGTACTTC.

This clone was found a few times. Other nucleotide sequences from this sample produce the same CDR3. The chain recombines TRBV28 with TRBJ2-3, with D possibly TRBD1 on 5 matching bases. V was pared by 4 bases and J by 3 bases, with 5 bases between. Germline V lookup: CDR1 MDHEN, CDR2 SYDVKM. The CDR3 contains 12 residues. As DNA, the CDR3 is TGTGCCAGCAGTTCAGGGACAGATACGCAGTATTTT. This gives the protein CASSSGTDTQYF.

Concerning this clone itself: This specimen includes other DNA sequences encoding the same CDR3. V gene TRBV9 combines with J gene TRBJ2-3; TRBD2 aligns across 7 bases. Germline CDR1 SGDLS, CDR2 YYNGEE. This CDR3 is 15 amino acids long. V trimming: 0 bases; J trimming: 4 bases; junction bases outside the gene matches: 5. CDR3 DNA: TGTGCCAGCAGCGTAGCTGCGGGGGTCGCAGATACGCAGTATTTT. Translated, it gives CASSVAAGVADTQYF.

This chain connects TRBV6-5 to TRBJ2-3, with TRBD2 matching 9 bases. The V segment lost 5 bases and the J segment 2 bases; nucleotides outside the gene matches: 5. The CDR3 loop spans 15 amino acids. Looked up from germline, CDR1 is MNHEY and CDR2 is SVGAGI. The DNA of the CDR3 is TGTGCCAGCAGTAGAGCGGGAGGTCTCACAGATACGCAGTATTTT. Amino acids: CASSRAGGLTDTQYF.